Below, 22 T cell receptor beta chains from the same sample are listed, as sequenced in a study of T-cell reconstitution after alpha-beta-depleted transplantation in children (dated by TCRdb to 2016 to 2017). Reading the label with the study, this specimen's treatment or condition is: allogeneic hematopoietic cell transplantation with graft depleted of TCRalphabeta T cells and CD19 B cells. Library prep was done by PCR. The instrument given in TCRdb is Illumina HiSeq 2500. TCR library preparation used molecular barcoding, with unique molecular identifiers applied to normalize quantification of the TCRbeta repertoire. TCRdb reran the public reads through fastp at Q25 and MiXCR, keeping productive beta chains. Each CDR3 protein gets just one entry, which takes the most common genes and DNA from the rows behind it. A total of 540,000 or so distinct CDR3 sequences appear in this sample, 23% of them only once. The top ten hold less than 15% of the sample.

The material was PBMCs, mostly from graft donor cells, obtained 360 days after TCRalphabeta/CD19-depleted stem cell transplant. Every receptor here comes from a boy younger than two who had a stem cell transplant for acute myeloid leukemia, so the T cells may come from the graft donor.

The genes are TRBV12-5 and TRBJ2-2; possibly TRBD2 for D (5 bases). V was trimmed by 6 bases and J by 0 bases, leaving 8 bases between them. The V gene's germline CDR1 is LGHNT and CDR2 FRNRAP. CDR3 length: 14 residues. CDR3 loop: CASGGDANTGELFF. The CDR3 DNA reads as TGTGCTAGTGGGGGAGACGCGAACACCGGGGAGCTGTTTTTT.

This clonotype was observed many times. The chain employs TRBV7-9 and TRBJ2-3; D not resolved. The V gene lost 1 base and the J gene lost 1 base, with 6 bases spanning the gap. This CDR3 is built from 14 residues. CDR1 and CDR2 from the germline V gene are SEHNR and FQNEAQ (reference sequence). CDR3 loop: CASSLGLRTDTQYF. As DNA, the CDR3 is TGTGCCAGCAGCTTAGGGCTGCGCACAGATACGCAGTATTTT.

The J gene is TRBJ2-5, the V gene TRBV19, with D tentatively TRBD2 (7 bases). This CDR3 has 14 residues. Trimming took off 8 bases at V and 0 bases at J, with 13 bases between the two ends. CDR1 is LNHDA and CDR2 is SQIVND in the germline V gene (reference sequence). The CDR3 nucleotides are TGTGCCAGTGCGCAGGGGACTAACCAAGAGACCCAGTACTTC. Translating it yields CASAQGTNQETQYF.

V usage is TRBV27 and J usage is TRBJ2-7; 8 nucleotides align to TRBD1. Trimming took 5 bases from V and 7 from J; bases not matched to a gene: 13. Germline values: CDR1 MNHEY, CDR2 SMNVEV (reference sequence). The CDR3 is 15 amino acids. The CDR3 DNA reads as TGTGCCAGCAGTCAAAGGACAGGGAAGTGGTTAGAGCAGTACTTC. Amino acid sequence: CASSQRTGKWLEQYF.

This clonotype turned up a few times. The chain has TRBV6-1 and TRBJ2-7; 7 bases agree with TRBD1. Trimming took 7 bases from V and 4 from J; bases not matched to a gene: 16. The germline V gene encodes CDR1 MNHNS and CDR2 SASEGT. The CDR3 sequence is 16 residues long. The CDR3 DNA reads TGTGCCAGCAACCTACGGGGTTCGACAGGGAGTTACGAGCAGTACGTC. As protein: CASNLRGSTGSYEQYV.

This clonotype was detected only a few times. The chain has TRBV7-9 and TRBJ1-2; the D is unclear. CDR1 is SEHNR and CDR2 is FQNEAQ in the germline V gene (reference sequence). The CDR3 extends over 11 amino acids. V was pared by 4 bases and J by 6 bases, with 6 bases between. For the CDR3, the DNA is TGTGCCAGCAGCTCCCAAAATGGCTACACCTTC. It translates to CASSSQNGYTF. The whole variable domain, remainder taken from reference TRBV7-9 and TRBJ1-2, is DTGVSQNPRHKITKRGQNVTFRCDPISEHNRLYWYRQTLGQGPEFLTYFQNEAQLEKSRLLSDRFSAERPKGSFSTLEIQRTEQGDSAMYLCASSSQNGYTFGSGTRLTVV.

This clonotype came up a few times. V is TRBV5-1 and J is TRBJ1-2; 7 bases fit TRBD1. Germline values: CDR1 SGHRS, CDR2 YFSETQ. The trim removed 3 bases at V and 5 bases at J, leaving 4 bases unmatched. The CDR3 runs to 13 residues. CDR3 DNA: TGCGCCAGCAGCTCGGACAGGCTGTATGGCTACACCTTC. It translates to CASSSDRLYGYTF.

This clonotype was picked up many times. This chain joins TRBV6-5 and TRBJ2-7, with D uncertain. Trimming stripped 6 bases from V and 9 bases from J, with 12 bases between. The CDR3 totals 11 residues. Germline V gene lookup returns CDR1 MNHEY and CDR2 SVGAGI. CDR3 residues: CASSSGLGQYF. CDR3 nucleotides: TGTGCCAGCAGCTCGGGTCTCGGGCAGTACTTC.

This clonotype has only a few counts. This chain uses TRBV6-5 with TRBJ1-1; D call uncertain. This CDR3 contains 14 residues. Trimming cost V 0 bases and J 5 bases, with 10 bases left between them. Per the germline V gene, CDR1 is MNHEY and CDR2 is SVGAGI. The CDR3 nucleotides read TGTGCCAGCAGTTACTCGAACAGAGTGACTGAAGCTTTCTTT. Translated: CASSYSNRVTEAFF.

This clonotype was seen ten or more times. The V call is TRBV5-1, the J call TRBJ1-3; D is unclear. This CDR3 is 15 amino acids long. CDR1 is SGHRS, CDR2 YFSETQ, per germline. The ends were cut back, 0 bases at V and 0 bases at J, with 7 bases in the middle. The chain's CDR3 is CASSLGSASGNTIYF. DNA for the CDR3: TGCGCCAGCAGCTTGGGGTCAGCCTCTGGAAACACCATATATTTT.

This clonotype has only a few counts. Written as DNA, the CDR3 is TGTGCCAGCAGCTCGCATCAGGGTCTGAACACCGGGGAGCTGTTTTTT. Translating gives CASSSHQGLNTGELFF. The chain carries TRBV7-3 and TRBJ2-2; D is possibly TRBD1 (5 bases). The CDR3 extends over 16 amino acids. CDR1 and CDR2 (germline): SGHTA, FQGTGA. V was trimmed by 4 bases and J by 1 base, leaving 13 bases between them.

The chain recombines TRBV24-1 with TRBJ2-3, with D possibly being TRBD2 (6 bases). Germline lookup yields CDR1 KGHDR and CDR2 SFDVKD. This CDR3 comprises 14 residues. V shed 9 bases and J shed 0 bases, with 12 bases lying between them. The CDR3 nucleotides read TGTGCCACCGGCGGGAAAACTAGCACAGATACGCAGTATTTT. Amino acids: CATGGKTSTDTQYF.

The chain couples TRBV6-5 to TRBJ2-5; 8 bases are a match to TRBD2. The CDR3 has 16 residues. Germline CDR1 is MNHEY and CDR2 is SVGAGI. J was trimmed by 1 base and V by 2 bases; bases with no gene match: 6. This CDR3 reads CASSYAAGGIQETQYF. In DNA, the CDR3 is TGTGCCAGCAGTTACGCGGCGGGGGGAATCCAAGAGACCCAGTACTTC.

This clonotype came up a few times. The gene calls are TRBV20-1 and TRBJ2-3; the D gene is possibly TRBD1 (5 bases). From germline, CDR1 is DFQATT and CDR2 SNEGSKA (reference sequence). The CDR3 is 15 amino acids. V was shortened by 4 bases and J by 4 bases, with 18 bases between the two germline ends. CDR3 coding DNA: TGCAGTGCTATTCAGGGCCGCTTTGACCCAGATACGCAGTATTTT. This gives the protein CSAIQGRFDPDTQYF.

This clonotype came up many times. This sequence joins TRBV3-1 and TRBJ2-5, with D perhaps TRBD2 (6 bases). Germline V lookup: CDR1 LGHDT, CDR2 YNNKEL (reference sequence). The CDR3 is made up of 18 amino acids. Trimming left V 1 base short and J 1 base short, with 19 bases between. The CDR3 sequence: CASSQGISAGSLQETQYF. CDR3 sequence (DNA): TGTGCCAGCAGCCAAGGAATTTCGGCGGGGAGCCTCCAAGAGACCCAGTACTTC.

DNA of the CDR3: TGCAGTGCTCCTCGACTAGCGGGGGGTAACACAGATACGCAGTATTTT. It is translated as CSAPRLAGGNTDTQYF. V and J are TRBV20-1 and TRBJ2-3; 13 positions agree with TRBD2. The length of the CDR3 is 16 residues. CDR1 is DFQATT and CDR2 is SNEGSKA in the germline V gene (reference sequence). J lost 2 bases, V lost 5 bases, and 7 bases had no gene match.

Only a few counts were recorded for this clonotype. V gene TRBV28 combines with J gene TRBJ1-2, with 8 bases fitting TRBD1. Unmatched junction bases numbered 9, after V lost 10 bases and J lost 8 bases. This CDR3 is built from 12 residues. The germline gives CDR1 MDHEN, CDR2 SYDVKM. The CDR3 DNA follows: TGTGCCACCGGACAGGGAATAAGAGGCTACACCTTC. As protein: CATGQGIRGYTF.

V usage is TRBV7-2 and J usage is TRBJ2-2, with D possibly being TRBD1 (6 bases). There are 15 residues in the CDR3. The ends were cut back, 5 bases at V and 6 bases at J, with 16 bases in the middle. CDR1 is SGHTA, CDR2 FQGNSA, per germline. DNA for the CDR3: TGTGCCAGCAGCCGATCAGGGGTCGTCGCCGGGGAGCTGTTTTTT. It yields the protein CASSRSGVVAGELFF.

The chain recombines TRBV7-2 with TRBJ2-7; D tentatively reads TRBD1 or TRBD2 (5 bases each). Germline V lookup: CDR1 SGHTA, CDR2 FQGNSA. CDR3 length: 13 amino acids. The V and J ends lost 5 bases and 5 bases respectively, with 13 bases between them. The CDR3 DNA reads TGTGCCAGCAGCCCCCCAGGGACCCACGAGCAGTACTTC. Protein sequence: CASSPPGTHEQYF.

J is TRBJ2-5 and V is TRBV4-1; 7 nucleotides agree with TRBD2. V shed 1 base and J 4 bases; nucleotides not matched to a gene: 9. Germline-derived CDR1 and CDR2 are MGHRA and YSYEKL. The CDR3 has 16 amino acids. The CDR3: CASSQAPTWGGETQYF. The CDR3 DNA sequence: TGCGCCAGCAGCCAAGCCCCCACATGGGGGGGAGAGACCCAGTACTTC.

This clonotype has more than one count but fewer than ten. The genes are TRBV6-5 and TRBJ2-2; D unclear. CDR3 length: 15 amino acids. CDR1 is MNHEY, CDR2 SVGAGI, per germline. The V and J ends lost 3 bases and 1 base respectively, with 9 bases between them. In DNA form, the CDR3 reads TGTGCCAGCAGTTATCGCGACGGGAACACCGGGGAGCTGTTTTTT. Amino acids: CASSYRDGNTGELFF.

This clonotype was seen at least ten times. The genes are TRBV4-2 and TRBJ1-2; 8 positions agree with TRBD1. CDR1 is LGHNA, CDR2 YNFKEQ, per germline. J gave up 7 bases and V 0 bases, and 10 bases lay outside the gene matches. This CDR3 comprises 16 residues. CDR3 in DNA: TGTGCCAGCAGCCAAGATCGACAGGGGTACGCCATTGGCTACACCTTC. Its protein product is CASSQDRQGYAIGYTF.